This entry concerns a single T cell receptor (beta chain). This table comes from immunoSEQ multiplex PCR, and its TCRdb copy is limited to in-frame clones, with some not included. The sample gives roughly 80,000 clones, around 93% of which show up once; 0.2% to 0.25% is in the top ten. These data are taken from a study of technical replicates of blood from a handful of donors. This TCR came from a human donor in good health. Sequencing used T cells isolated from PBMCs.

The CDR3 region has the DNA TGTGCCAGCAGCCGGGGCGGACAGGGCCCCAATGAGCAGTTCTTC. Translated: CASSRGGQGPNEQFF. The chain combines TRBV6-5 with TRBJ2-1, with 8 bases matching TRBD1. This CDR3 spans 15 amino acids. The germline gives CDR1 MNHEY, CDR2 SVGAGI. The trim removed 6 bases at V and 6 bases at J, leaving 10 bases unmatched.